One and the same sample provided the 26 T cell receptor beta chains below, sequenced in a study of blood T cells in healthy people across ages. Primed by a sample-barcoded 5' primer and a J-beta primer mix, a second PCR proceeded for roughly 7 to 11 cycles. TCRdb fed the 5' RACE reads into MiXCR, producing one record per CDR3 protein. The table shows roughly 1,000,000 distinct CDR3 sequences, with 25% occurring only once. This same sample was also part of a study on T cells of mothers and their children.

Source material: blood. The receptors derive from a girl aged 2-10 years in good health.

The rearrangement links TRBV18 to TRBJ1-4, with 7 bases lining up with TRBD1. V trimming: 4 bases; J trimming: 6 bases; junction bases outside the gene matches: 11. The CDR3 extends over 16 amino acids. Germline CDR1 reads KGHSH; CDR2 reads LQKENI. In nucleotides, the CDR3 is TGTGCCAGCTCACGGGCTACAGGGGCCGCGGATGAAAAACTGTTTTTT. This codes for CASSRATGAADEKLFF. The variable domain in full, with the rest retrieved from reference TRBV18 and TRBJ1-4, is NAGVMQNPRHLVRRRGQEARLRCSPMKGHSHVYWYRQLPEEGLKFMVYLQKENIIDESGMPKERFSAEFPKEGPSILRIQQVVRGDSAAYFCASSRATGAADEKLFFGSGTQLSVL.

The chain has TRBV2 and TRBJ2-3; 8 bases map to TRBD1. Germline V gives CDR1 SNHLY, CDR2 FYNNEI. The ends lost 6 bases at V and 3 bases at J; junction bases unmatched: 5. The CDR3 sequence is 14 residues long. The CDR3 bases are TGTGCCAGCAGCACACAGGGGGGAACAGATACGCAGTATTTT. Translated: CASSTQGGTDTQYF.

This clonotype was found once. The rearrangement uses TRBV20-1 and TRBJ2-7; D unresolved. This CDR3 region has 14 residues. Looked up from germline, CDR1 is DFQATT and CDR2 is SNEGSKA (reference sequence). V was cut by 5 bases and J by 0 bases, with 14 bases left in between. CDR3 DNA sequence: TGCAGTGCTCAAGATGGGTTAAGCTCCTACGAGCAGTACTTC. Its translation: CSAQDGLSSYEQYF.

The chain has TRBV29-1 and TRBJ2-5; 15 bases map to TRBD2. CDR1 and CDR2 from the germline V gene are SQVTM and ANQGSEA. The CDR3 consists of 15 residues. CDR3 protein: CTTGLAGGPGETQYF. CDR3 in DNA: TGCACCACCGGACTAGCGGGAGGGCCGGGAGAGACCCAGTACTTC.

Remarks on this clonotype: Germline and junction disagree at one end, which may indicate a read error. J is TRBJ2-7 and V is TRBV29-1; D tentatively fits TRBD1 or TRBD2 (5 bases each). Germline V lookup: CDR1 SQVTM, CDR2 ANQGSEA. This CDR3 is built from 14 residues. CDR3: CSASGRLALNEQSF. CDR3 DNA: TGCAGCGCGTCGGGGCGGCTAGCATTGAATGAGCAGTCCTTC.

The chain uses TRBV29-1 and TRBJ2-5; D is possibly TRBD2 (5 bases). Germline CDR1 is SQVTM and CDR2 is ANQGSEA. This CDR3 is built from 12 residues. Trimming cost V 1 base and J 9 bases, with 12 bases left between them. This CDR3 reads CSVEGLAIAQYF. CDR3 coding DNA: TGCAGCGTTGAAGGGCTAGCAATTGCCCAGTACTTC.

The chain uses TRBV10-3 and TRBJ2-5; 9 nucleotides agree with TRBD2. Germline loops: CDR1 ENHRY, CDR2 SYGVKD. Trimming at V came to 8 bases and at J to 0 bases, leaving 16 bases not matched to a gene. The CDR3 spans 18 residues. The CDR3 DNA reads as TGTGCCATCGGTAGAGGGGTCGAGCGGGGGGCTAACCAAGAGACCCAGTACTTC. It yields the protein CAIGRGVERGANQETQYF.

This clonotype was seen only a few times. CDR3 nucleotide sequence: TGTGCCAGCAGCCGAGGGACATTTGACGAGCAGTACTTC. Residues: CASSRGTFDEQYF. The chain joins TRBV7-3 to TRBJ2-7; D may be TRBD1 (6 bases). The germline CDR1 and CDR2 sequences are SGHTA and FQGTGA. Trimming removed 5 bases at V and 5 bases at J, with 13 bases between. The CDR3 has 13 amino acids.

This clonotype was seen many times. The gene calls are TRBV27 and TRBJ2-1; TRBD1 aligns across 9 bases. This CDR3 is built from 14 residues. J was trimmed by 2 bases and V by 6 bases; bases with no gene match: 2. Germline V gene data show CDR1 as MNHEY and CDR2 as SMNVEV (reference sequence). The CDR3 DNA reads TGTGCCAGCAGCCGACAGGGGGCCTACAATGAGCAGTTCTTC. Encoded protein: CASSRQGAYNEQFF.

This clonotype occurred a few times. The J gene is TRBJ1-1, the V gene TRBV9, with D hard to call. The CDR3 totals 14 residues. V lost 0 bases and J lost 1, with 7 bases in between. From germline, CDR1 is SGDLS and CDR2 YYNGEE. The CDR3 nucleotides read TGTGCCAGCAGCGTAGATGGAAAGAACACTGAAGCTTTCTTT. Its translation: CASSVDGKNTEAFF. Full variable domain (remainder filled in from reference TRBV9 and TRBJ1-1): DSGVTQTPKHLITATGQRVTLRCSPRSGDLSVYWYQQSLDQGLQFLIQYYNGEERAKGNILERFSAQQFPDLHSELNLSSLELGDSALYFCASSVDGKNTEAFFGQGTRLTVV.

V usage is TRBV20-1 and J usage is TRBJ2-1, with D possibly being TRBD1 (5 bases). Deletions cut 4 bases from V and 8 bases from J, with 9 bases between. This CDR3 has 11 residues. Germline V gene sequence: CDR1 DFQATT, CDR2 SNEGSKA (reference sequence). The CDR3 bases are TGCAGTGCTACCAGCAGGGATGAGCAGTTCTTC. This sequence encodes CSATSRDEQFF.

This clonotype was seen ten or more times. J is TRBJ2-1 and V is TRBV29-1, with 8 bases aligning to TRBD2. With V trimmed by 3 bases and J by 5 bases, 9 bases remained unmatched. In germline, CDR1 is SQVTM, CDR2 ANQGSEA. This CDR3 spans 15 amino acids. CDR3 sequence (DNA): TGCAGCGTTGAGGGTCGGGGGGGCTTGAACAATGAGCAGTTCTTC. Translation: CSVEGRGGLNNEQFF.

This clonotype was recorded a few times. J is TRBJ2-3 and V is TRBV29-1; D perhaps matches TRBD1 (5 bases). The CDR3 runs 13 residues. Germline CDR1 is SQVTM and CDR2 is ANQGSEA. The V and J ends lost 6 bases and 2 bases respectively, with 12 bases between them. CDR3 sequence (DNA): TGCAGCGTCATGGGGCAGGTCACAGATACGCAGTATTTT. Translated, it gives CSVMGQVTDTQYF.

This chain uses TRBV7-2 with TRBJ1-5; D gene unclear. CDR1 is SGHTA, CDR2 FQGNSA, per germline. Between the trimmed V and J ends, which lost 3 bases and 1 base, there was a span of 7 bases. The length of the CDR3 is 14 residues. The CDR3 region has the DNA TGTGCCAGCAGCTTGGGTTGGAGCAATCAGCCCCAGCATTTT. Residues: CASSLGWSNQPQHF. Full variable domain (remainder filled in from reference TRBV7-2 and TRBJ1-5): GAGVSQSPSNKVTEKGKDVELRCDPISGHTALYWYRQSLGQGLEFLIYFQGNSAPDKSGLPSDRFSAERTGGSVSTLTIQRTQQEDSAVYLCASSLGWSNQPQHFGDGTRLSIL.

V usage is TRBV7-9 and J usage is TRBJ1-1, with D possibly being TRBD1 (6 bases). Trimming cost V 2 bases and J 2 bases, with 9 bases left between them. The CDR3 is 14 amino acids. Germline V gene sequence: CDR1 SEHNR, CDR2 FQNEAQ (reference sequence). CDR3 sequence reads: CASSLSDSNTEAFF. In DNA form, the CDR3 reads TGTGCCAGCAGCTTATCGGACAGTAACACTGAAGCTTTCTTT.

A few counts support this clonotype. The rearrangement links TRBV29-1 to TRBJ2-5, with D maybe TRBD2 (6 bases). The DNA end favors TRBJ2-1, so the J call may be wrong. The CDR3 has 15 amino acids. The germline gives CDR1 SQVTM, CDR2 ANQGSEA. CDR3: CSVEDRRRASNEQFF. CDR3 nucleotides: TGCAGCGTTGAAGACCGACGGAGGGCCTCCAATGAGCAGTTCTTC.

The table lists this clonotype with a few counts. The J gene is TRBJ1-1, the V gene TRBV7-2, with D possibly being TRBD1 (6 bases). The V and J ends lost 5 bases and 7 bases respectively, with 11 bases between them. Germline CDR1 SGHTA, CDR2 FQGNSA. CDR3 size: 12 residues. CDR3 protein: CASSARTVEAFF. DNA of the CDR3: TGTGCCAGCAGCGCCCGGACAGTTGAAGCTTTCTTT.

The table lists this clonotype with a few counts. A read error may be the cause here, since a much bigger clone is one base away. The V and J genes are TRBV27 and TRBJ1-6; no definite D call. V lost 3 bases and J lost 8, with 5 bases in between. The germline V gene has CDR1 MNHEY and CDR2 SMNVEV (reference sequence). This CDR3 contains 12 residues. CDR3 residues: CASSFLHSPLHF. The CDR3 nucleotides read TGTGCCAGCAGTTTCCTCCATTCACCCCTCCACTTT.

The V gene is TRBV28, the J gene TRBJ2-7; D call uncertain. The length of the CDR3 is 16 residues. The germline V and J ends were trimmed by 2 bases and 2 bases, with 16 bases remaining between them. Germline V gene lookup returns CDR1 MDHEN and CDR2 SYDVKM. In DNA form, the CDR3 reads TGTGCCAGCAGTTTAGTAGGTCTGGTAGGGCCCTACGAGCAGTACTTC. Protein sequence: CASSLVGLVGPYEQYF.

A word on this clonotype: The missing conserved phenylalanine or tryptophan at the end of this CDR3 makes a read error likely. The J gene is TRBJ1-1, the V gene TRBV12-3 or TRBV12-4; no clear D. V dropped 8 bases and J dropped 1 base, with 5 bases sitting between them. The CDR3 contains 11 residues. DNA for the CDR3: TGTGCCAGCGCCCGGAACACTGAAGCTTTCTCT. Encoded protein: CASARNTEAFS.

There are a few counts of this clonotype. The chain has TRBV6-1 and TRBJ1-1, with D possibly TRBD1 on 5 matching bases. Looked up from germline, CDR1 is MNHNS and CDR2 is SASEGT. The CDR3 consists of 12 residues. Trimming cost V 4 bases and J 6 bases, with 9 bases left between them. The CDR3 nucleotides are TGTGCCAGCAGTGTACCAGGGCCTGAAGCTTTCTTT. It yields the protein CASSVPGPEAFF.

This clonotype was counted only a few times. The rearrangement uses TRBV10-3 and TRBJ1-5, with TRBD1 identical over 8 bases. Germline CDR1 is ENHRY and CDR2 is SYGVKD. This CDR3 spans 17 amino acids. Germline trimming cut 2 bases from V and 6 bases from J; bases unmatched to any gene: 12. The CDR3 DNA reads TGTGCCATCAGTGAGCGCCCCGGACAGGGAGGGTTTCAGCCCCAGCATTTT. Translation: CAISERPGQGGFQPQHF.

The chain combines TRBV5-1 with TRBJ2-4, with 9 bases that match TRBD1. CDR1 is SGHRS, CDR2 YFSETQ, per germline. CDR3 length equals 16 residues. Trimming cost V 2 bases and J 0 bases; bases outside gene matches: 3. CDR3 nucleotides: TGCGCCAGCAGCTTTCGACAGGGGGGAGCCAAAAACATTCAGTACTTC. It yields the protein CASSFRQGGAKNIQYF.

V and J are TRBV12-3 or TRBV12-4 and TRBJ2-1; D is unclear. The CDR3 sequence is 14 residues long. V lost 6 bases, J lost 9 bases, and 18 bases lay in between. CDR3 DNA sequence: TGTGCCAGCAGCCCCGGGTCCCCCGTGGGTGAGCAGTTCTTC. This translates into CASSPGSPVGEQFF.

V is TRBV29-1 and J is TRBJ1-4; D possibly corresponds to TRBD1 (5 bases). V gave up 8 bases and J gave up 5 bases, with 12 bases separating them. Germline-derived CDR1 and CDR2 are SQVTM and ANQGSEA. The CDR3 runs 12 residues. This chain's CDR3 is CSSGHPNEKLFF. The DNA of the CDR3 is TGCAGCTCCGGACACCCCAATGAAAAACTGTTTTTT.

This clonotype was detected only a few times. The CDR3 spells CASLDLNRNTGELFF. In nucleotides, the CDR3 is TGTGCCAGCTTGGACCTGAACAGGAACACCGGGGAGCTGTTTTTT. The rearrangement uses TRBV6-2 or TRBV6-3 and TRBJ2-2; D is uncertain. V was clipped by 8 bases and J by 1 base, with 14 bases between them. CDR1 and CDR2 from the germline V gene are MNHEY and SVGEGT. The CDR3 is 15 residues long.